Only a few counts were recorded for the clone carrying this T cell receptor (beta chain). Its specificity is unknown. The sample is drawn from a study of cytomegalovirus exposure and HLA in healthy donors. Study-wide results and limits: The study found most TCR sequences rare, yet found some public TCRs in many donors. A prior analysis recorded that most TCR beta V segments were productive about 87% or about 30% of the time.

V lost 5 bases, J lost 7 bases, and 17 bases lay in between. The CDR3 spans 14 residues. Germline V gives CDR1 SEHNR, CDR2 FQNEAQ (reference sequence). The study ran its PCR with 60 Vbeta and 13 Jbeta primers. The data were produced by immunoSEQ multiplex PCR, yet TCRdb's version contains in-frame clones alone and is incomplete. The table has 100,000 or so clones, roughly three fifths seen once; the top ten hold less than 4.5%. This sequence joins TRBV7-9 and TRBJ1-1, with D possibly matching TRBD1 (6 bases). This receptor was identified in a man younger than 40 in good health and CMV-seropositive. The sample was PBMCs. The DNA for the CDR3 is TGTGCCAGCAGCCCCGAGGCAGGGGAATTTGAAGCTTTCTTT. It encodes CASSPEAGEFEAFF.